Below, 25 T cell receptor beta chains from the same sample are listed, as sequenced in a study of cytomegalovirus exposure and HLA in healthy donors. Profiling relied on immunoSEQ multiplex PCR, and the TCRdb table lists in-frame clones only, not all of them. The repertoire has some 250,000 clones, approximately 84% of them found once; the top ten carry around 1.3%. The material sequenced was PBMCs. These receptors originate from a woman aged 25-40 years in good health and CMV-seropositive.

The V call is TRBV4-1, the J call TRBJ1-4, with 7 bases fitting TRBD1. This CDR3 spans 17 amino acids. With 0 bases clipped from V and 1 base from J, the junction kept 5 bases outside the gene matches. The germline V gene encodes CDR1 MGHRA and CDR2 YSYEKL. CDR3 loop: CASSQETGTVTNEKLFF. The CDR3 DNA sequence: TGCGCCAGCAGCCAAGAGACAGGGACGGTAACTAATGAAAAACTGTTTTTT.

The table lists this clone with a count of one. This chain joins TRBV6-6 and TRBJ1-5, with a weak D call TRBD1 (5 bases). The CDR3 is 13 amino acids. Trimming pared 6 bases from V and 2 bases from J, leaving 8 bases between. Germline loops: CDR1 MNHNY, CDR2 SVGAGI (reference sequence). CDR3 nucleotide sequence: TGTGCCAGCAGCTTACAGGGCAATCAGCCCCAGCATTTT. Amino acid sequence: CASSLQGNQPQHF.

For the CDR3, the DNA is TGTGCCAGCAGCTCGAGACAGGGGGCTGAAGCTTTCTTT. The encoded protein is CASSSRQGAEAFF. This chain connects TRBV7-8 to TRBJ1-1; TRBD1 agrees at 9 bases. The CDR3 consists of 13 residues. Germline values: CDR1 SGHVS, CDR2 FQNEAQ. With V trimmed by 4 bases and J by 6 bases, 3 bases remained unmatched. Variable domain in full (rest from reference TRBV7-8 and TRBJ1-1): GAGVSQSPRYKVAKRGQDVALRCDPISGHVSLFWYQQALGQGPEFLTYFQNEAQLDKSGLPSDRFFAERPEGSVSTLKIQRTQQEDSAVYLCASSSRQGAEAFFGQGTRLTVV.

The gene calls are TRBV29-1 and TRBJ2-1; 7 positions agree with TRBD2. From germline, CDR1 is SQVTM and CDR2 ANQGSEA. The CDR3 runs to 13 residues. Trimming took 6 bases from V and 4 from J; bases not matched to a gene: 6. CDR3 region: CSVSSGAYNEQFF. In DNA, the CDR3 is TGCAGCGTCTCTAGCGGAGCTTACAATGAGCAGTTCTTC.

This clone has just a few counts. The CDR3 region is CAWTGGSNEKLFF. As DNA, the CDR3 is TGTGCCTGGACAGGGGGTTCTAATGAAAAACTGTTTTTT. This rearrangement joins TRBV30 to TRBJ1-4; the match to TRBD1 covers 7 bases. Per germline, CDR1 GTSNPN and CDR2 SVGIG (reference sequence). The CDR3 extends over 13 amino acids. The trim removed 4 bases at V and 3 bases at J, leaving 2 bases unmatched.

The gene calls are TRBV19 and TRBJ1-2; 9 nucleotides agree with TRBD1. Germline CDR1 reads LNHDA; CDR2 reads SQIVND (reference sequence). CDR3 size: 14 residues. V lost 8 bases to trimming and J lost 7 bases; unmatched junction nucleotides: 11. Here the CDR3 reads CASSPGQGMIGYTF. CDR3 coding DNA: TGTGCCAGTTCGCCTGGACAGGGGATGATTGGCTACACCTTC.

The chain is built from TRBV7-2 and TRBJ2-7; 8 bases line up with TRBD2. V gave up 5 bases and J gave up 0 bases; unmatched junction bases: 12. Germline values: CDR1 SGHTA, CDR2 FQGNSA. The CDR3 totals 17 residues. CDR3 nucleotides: TGTGCCAGCAGCGGTATACTTAGCGGGAATTTCTCCTACGAGCAGTACTTC. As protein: CASSGILSGNFSYEQYF.

The CDR3 DNA follows: TGCAGCGTTGGTCCCTTGGGTGGAGTTGGGGAGACCCAGTACTTC. It translates to CSVGPLGGVGETQYF. The chain is built from TRBV29-1 and TRBJ2-5; D call uncertain. Germline V gene sequence: CDR1 SQVTM, CDR2 ANQGSEA. CDR3 size: 15 residues. V dropped 4 bases and J dropped 5 bases, with 20 bases sitting between them.

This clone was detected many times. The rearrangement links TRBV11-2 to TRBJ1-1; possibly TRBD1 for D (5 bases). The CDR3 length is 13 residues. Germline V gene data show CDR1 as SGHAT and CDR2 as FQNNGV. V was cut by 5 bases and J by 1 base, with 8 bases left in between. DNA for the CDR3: TGTGCCAGCAGCGCAGACAGGAACACTGAAGCTTTCTTT. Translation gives CASSADRNTEAFF. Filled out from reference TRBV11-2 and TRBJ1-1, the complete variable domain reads EAGVAQSPRYKIIEKRQSVAFWCNPISGHATLYWYQQILGQGPKLLIQFQNNGVVDDSQLPKDRFSAERLKGVDSTLKIQPAKLEDSAVYLCASSADRNTEAFFGQGTRLTVV.

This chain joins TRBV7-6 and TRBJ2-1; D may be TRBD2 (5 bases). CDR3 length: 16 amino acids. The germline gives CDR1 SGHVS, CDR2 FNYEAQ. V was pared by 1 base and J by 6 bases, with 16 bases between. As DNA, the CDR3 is TGTGCCAGCAGCTTAGAATATGGAGGACCGGGCAATGAGCAGTTCTTC. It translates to CASSLEYGGPGNEQFF.

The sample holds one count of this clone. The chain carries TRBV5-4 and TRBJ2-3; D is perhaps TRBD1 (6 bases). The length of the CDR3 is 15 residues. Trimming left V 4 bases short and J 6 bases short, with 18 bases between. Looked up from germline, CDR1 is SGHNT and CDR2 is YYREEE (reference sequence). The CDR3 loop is CASSVRDTSGDTQYF. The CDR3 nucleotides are TGTGCCAGCAGCGTTCGGGACACCTCAGGTGATACGCAGTATTTT.

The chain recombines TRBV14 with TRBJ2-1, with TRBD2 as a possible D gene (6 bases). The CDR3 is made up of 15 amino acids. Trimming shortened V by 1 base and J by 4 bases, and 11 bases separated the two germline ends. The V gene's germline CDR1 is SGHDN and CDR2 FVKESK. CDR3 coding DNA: TGTGCCAGCAGCCAAGGGTGGGCGGGGTACAATGAGCAGTTCTTC. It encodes CASSQGWAGYNEQFF. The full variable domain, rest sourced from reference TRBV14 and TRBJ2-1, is EAGVTQFPSHSVIEKGQTVTLRCDPISGHDNLYWYRRVMGKEIKFLLHFVKESKQDESGMPNNRFLAERTGGTYSTLKVQPAELEDSGVYFCASSQGWAGYNEQFFGPGTRLTVL.

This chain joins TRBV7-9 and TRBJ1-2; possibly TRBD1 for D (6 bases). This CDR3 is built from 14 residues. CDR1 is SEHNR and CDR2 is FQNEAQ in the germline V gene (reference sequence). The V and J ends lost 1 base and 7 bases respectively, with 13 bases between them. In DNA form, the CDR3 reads TGTGCCAGCAGCTTAGTAGGGGGAGTCCGTGGCTACACCTTC. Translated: CASSLVGGVRGYTF.

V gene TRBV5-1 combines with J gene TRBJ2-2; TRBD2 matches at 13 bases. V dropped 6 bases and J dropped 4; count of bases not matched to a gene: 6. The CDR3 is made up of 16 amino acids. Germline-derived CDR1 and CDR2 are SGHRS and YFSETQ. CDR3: CASTKGLAGVTGELFF. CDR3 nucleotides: TGCGCCAGCACCAAAGGACTAGCGGGGGTCACCGGGGAGCTGTTTTTT.

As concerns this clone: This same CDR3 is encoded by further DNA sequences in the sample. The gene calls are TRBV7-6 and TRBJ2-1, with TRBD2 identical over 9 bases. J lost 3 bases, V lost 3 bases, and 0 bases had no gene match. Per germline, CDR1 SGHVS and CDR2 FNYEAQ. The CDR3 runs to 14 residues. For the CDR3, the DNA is TGTGCCAGCAGCTTTAGCGGGAGCTACAATGAGCAGTTCTTC. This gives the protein CASSFSGSYNEQFF. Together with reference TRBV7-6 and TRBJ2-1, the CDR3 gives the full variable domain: GAGVSQSPRYKVTKRGQDVALRCDPISGHVSLYWYRQALGQGPEFLTYFNYEAQQDKSGLPNDRFSAERPEGSISTLTIQRTEQRDSAMYRCASSFSGSYNEQFFGPGTRLTVL.

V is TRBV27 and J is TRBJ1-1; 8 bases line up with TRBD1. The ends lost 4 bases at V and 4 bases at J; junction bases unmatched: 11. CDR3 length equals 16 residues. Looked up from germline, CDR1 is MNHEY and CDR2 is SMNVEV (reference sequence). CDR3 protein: CASSSTGGMVFTEAFF. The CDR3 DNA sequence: TGTGCCAGCAGTTCAACAGGGGGGATGGTATTCACTGAAGCTTTCTTT.

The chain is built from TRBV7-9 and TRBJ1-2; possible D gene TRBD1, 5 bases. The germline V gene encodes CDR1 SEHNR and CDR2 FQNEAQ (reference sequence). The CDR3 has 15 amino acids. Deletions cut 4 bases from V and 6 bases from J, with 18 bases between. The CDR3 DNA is TGTGCCAGCAGCTCCGACAGTCATGGGTTTGATGGCTACACCTTC. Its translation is CASSSDSHGFDGYTF.

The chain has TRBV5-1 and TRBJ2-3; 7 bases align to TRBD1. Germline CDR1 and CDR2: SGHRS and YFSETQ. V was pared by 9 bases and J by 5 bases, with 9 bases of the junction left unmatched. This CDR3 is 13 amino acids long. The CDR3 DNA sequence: TGCGCCACCAACAGGGGCCAGAGAGATACGCAGTATTTT. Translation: CATNRGQRDTQYF.

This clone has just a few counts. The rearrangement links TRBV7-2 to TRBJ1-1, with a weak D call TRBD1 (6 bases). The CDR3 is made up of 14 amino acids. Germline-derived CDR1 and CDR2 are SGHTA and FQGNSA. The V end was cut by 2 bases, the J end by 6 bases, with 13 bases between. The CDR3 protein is CASSLKGGVAEAFF. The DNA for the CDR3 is TGTGCCAGCAGCTTAAAAGGGGGGGTAGCTGAAGCTTTCTTT. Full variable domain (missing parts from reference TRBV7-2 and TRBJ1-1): GAGVSQSPSNKVTEKGKDVELRCDPISGHTALYWYRQSLGQGLEFLIYFQGNSAPDKSGLPSDRFSAERTGGSVSTLTIQRTQQEDSAVYLCASSLKGGVAEAFFGQGTRLTVV.

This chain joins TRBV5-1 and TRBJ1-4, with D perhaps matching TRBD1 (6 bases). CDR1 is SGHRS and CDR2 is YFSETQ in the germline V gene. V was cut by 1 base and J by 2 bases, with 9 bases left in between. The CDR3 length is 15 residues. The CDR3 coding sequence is TGCGCCAGCAGCTTGTTGGGGGCGACTAATGAAAAACTGTTTTTT. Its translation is CASSLLGATNEKLFF.

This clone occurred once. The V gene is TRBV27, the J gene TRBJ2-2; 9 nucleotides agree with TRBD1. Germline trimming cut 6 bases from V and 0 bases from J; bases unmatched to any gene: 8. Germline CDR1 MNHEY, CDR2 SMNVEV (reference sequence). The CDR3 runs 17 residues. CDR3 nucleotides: TGTGCCAGCAGATCTGGGACAGGGAACGCGAACACCGGGGAGCTGTTTTTT. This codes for CASRSGTGNANTGELFF.

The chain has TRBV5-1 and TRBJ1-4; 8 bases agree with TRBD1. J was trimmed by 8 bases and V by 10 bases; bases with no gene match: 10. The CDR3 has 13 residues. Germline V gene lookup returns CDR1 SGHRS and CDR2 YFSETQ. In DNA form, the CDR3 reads TGCGCCCGCGGACAGGGACGGGGGGAAAAACTGTTTTTT. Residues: CARGQGRGEKLFF.

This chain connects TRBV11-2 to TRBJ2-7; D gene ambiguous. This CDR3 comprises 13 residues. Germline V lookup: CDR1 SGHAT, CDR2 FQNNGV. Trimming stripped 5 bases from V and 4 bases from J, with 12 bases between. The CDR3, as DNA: TGTGCCAGCAGCCCCCCGAACTATTACGAGCAGTACTTC. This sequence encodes CASSPPNYYEQYF.

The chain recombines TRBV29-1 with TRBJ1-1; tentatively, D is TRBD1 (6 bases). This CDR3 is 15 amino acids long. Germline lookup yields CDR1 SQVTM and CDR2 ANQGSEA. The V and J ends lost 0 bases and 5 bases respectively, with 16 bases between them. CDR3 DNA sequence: TGCAGCGTTGAAGATCAGAGGACAGTTGGAACTGAAGCTTTCTTT. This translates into CSVEDQRTVGTEAFF. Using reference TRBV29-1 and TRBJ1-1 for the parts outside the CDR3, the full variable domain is SAVISQKPSRDICQRGTSLTIQCQVDSQVTMMFWYRQQPGQSLTLIATANQGSEATYESGFVIDKFPISRPNLTFSTLTVSNMSPEDSSIYLCSVEDQRTVGTEAFFGQGTRLTVV.

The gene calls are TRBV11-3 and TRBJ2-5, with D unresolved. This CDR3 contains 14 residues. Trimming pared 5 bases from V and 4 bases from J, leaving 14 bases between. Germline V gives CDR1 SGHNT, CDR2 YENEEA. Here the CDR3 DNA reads TGTGCCAGCAGCCCTAGGCTTGGGTCAGAGACCCAGTACTTC. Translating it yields CASSPRLGSETQYF. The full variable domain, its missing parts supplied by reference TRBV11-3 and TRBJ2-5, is EAGVVQSPRYKIIEKKQPVAFWCNPISGHNTLYWYLQNLGQGPELLIRYENEEAVDDSQLPKDRFSAERLKGVDSTLKIQPAELGDSAVYLCASSPRLGSETQYFGPGTRLLVL.